This passage covers 18 T cell receptor beta chains from one sample sequenced in a study of control samples from healthy donors and cancer patients. The method was immunoSEQ multiplex PCR; TCRdb's version includes in-frame clones alone and lacks a portion of them. The repertoire has 60,000 to 75,000 clones, roughly 87% of them found once; the top ten carry approximately 5.1%. The material sequenced was PBMCs. The receptors shown here come from a man aged 60-69 years with colorectal cancer.

This chain connects TRBV12-5 to TRBJ2-7, with unresolved D. Looked up from germline, CDR1 is LGHNT and CDR2 is FRNRAP. V lost 0 bases and J 0 bases, leaving 6 bases between the germline ends. The CDR3 covers 14 residues. The CDR3 sequence is CASGLVGGSYEQYF. The CDR3 DNA reads as TGTGCTAGTGGTTTGGTGGGTGGCTCCTACGAGCAGTACTTC.

The rearrangement links TRBV11-2 to TRBJ2-2, with TRBD2 as a possible D gene (6 bases). Trimming removed 1 base from V and 9 bases from J, with 18 bases in between. CDR1 and CDR2 from the germline V gene are SGHAT and FQNNGV. The CDR3 is 16 residues long. This CDR3 is CASSLGRGGPGRELFF. As DNA, the CDR3 is TGTGCCAGCAGCTTAGGTCGTGGAGGGCCCGGGCGGGAGCTGTTTTTT. The full variable domain, completed using reference TRBV11-2 and TRBJ2-2, is EAGVAQSPRYKIIEKRQSVAFWCNPISGHATLYWYQQILGQGPKLLIQFQNNGVVDDSQLPKDRFSAERLKGVDSTLKIQPAKLEDSAVYLCASSLGRGGPGRELFFGEGSRLTVL.

The chain links TRBV4-3 to TRBJ2-1; D might be TRBD1 or TRBD2, each matching 6 bases. The CDR3 runs to 16 residues. Germline CDR1 and CDR2: LGHNA and YSLEER. Trimming stripped 1 base from V and 8 bases from J, with 18 bases between. The CDR3 DNA follows: TGCGCCAGCAGCCAAGGAGCGGACGGGGGCCTCGATGAGCAGTTCTTC. Its protein is CASSQGADGGLDEQFF.

The V call is TRBV25-1, the J call TRBJ2-3; tentatively, D is TRBD2 (6 bases). The germline V gene has CDR1 MGHDK and CDR2 SYGVNS. The CDR3 extends over 15 amino acids. Trimming took off 1 base at V and 4 bases at J, with 12 bases between the two ends. CDR3 bases: TGTGCCAGCAGTGAATGGGCTAGCGCGGCAGATACGCAGTATTTT. It is translated as CASSEWASAADTQYF. Variable domain in full (rest from reference TRBV25-1 and TRBJ2-3): EADIYQTPRYLVIGTGKKITLECSQTMGHDKMYWYQQDPGMELHLIHYSYGVNSTEKGDLSSESTVSRIRTEHFPLTLESARPSHTSQYLCASSEWASAADTQYFGPGTRLTVL.

The J gene is TRBJ2-5, the V gene TRBV27, with a possible D match to TRBD1 (7 bases). CDR3 length: 15 residues. The V gene lost 10 bases and the J gene lost 0 bases, with 18 bases spanning the gap. Germline V gene data show CDR1 as MNHEY and CDR2 as SMNVEV (reference sequence). The CDR3 here is CATSQGGSYQETQYF. In DNA, the CDR3 is TGTGCCACCTCCCAGGGGGGCTCGTACCAAGAGACCCAGTACTTC.

J is TRBJ2-1 and V is TRBV27; D is unresolved. CDR3 size: 13 residues. In germline, CDR1 is MNHEY, CDR2 SMNVEV (reference sequence). Deletions cut 6 bases from V and 3 bases from J, with 9 bases between. Here the CDR3 DNA reads TGTGCCAGCAGAAATGGGAACTACAATGAGCAGTTCTTC. It codes for CASRNGNYNEQFF.

V gene TRBV5-1 combines with J gene TRBJ1-1; 11 nucleotides match TRBD1. CDR1 is SGHRS, CDR2 YFSETQ, per germline. The ends lost 4 bases at V and 1 base at J; junction bases unmatched: 3. The CDR3 runs 15 residues. The CDR3 coding sequence is TGCGCCAGCAGCGGGACAGGGGGGAAGAACACTGAAGCTTTCTTT. It translates to CASSGTGGKNTEAFF.

V and J are TRBV30 and TRBJ1-5; 8 bases fit TRBD1. Germline CDR1 is GTSNPN and CDR2 is SVGIG (reference sequence). V gave up 3 bases and J gave up 7 bases; unmatched junction bases: 5. This CDR3 is built from 13 residues. CDR3 sequence (DNA): TGTGCCTGGAGCGGGACAGGAGACCAGCCCCAGCATTTT. This encodes CAWSGTGDQPQHF.

The J gene is TRBJ2-2, the V gene TRBV5-1, with TRBD1 as a possible D gene (5 bases). The CDR3 totals 14 residues. Trimming shortened V by 2 bases and J by 4 bases, and 9 bases separated the two germline ends. Germline assignment: CDR1 SGHRS and CDR2 YFSETQ. The CDR3 nucleotides read TGCGCCAGCAGCTTCGGCAGGGTCACCGGGGAGCTGTTTTTT. Translation gives CASSFGRVTGELFF.

The CDR3 DNA reads as TGCAGCGTTGCGGGCAGGTACAACTACGAGCAGTACTTC. Protein: CSVAGRYNYEQYF. V and J are TRBV29-1 and TRBJ2-7; D remains unclear. V lost 4 bases, J lost 3 bases, and 13 bases lay in between. The CDR3 extends over 13 amino acids. Looked up from germline, CDR1 is SQVTM and CDR2 is ANQGSEA.

This chain joins TRBV5-1 and TRBJ2-1; 8 bases agree with TRBD1. Germline assignment: CDR1 SGHRS and CDR2 YFSETQ. The junction had 7 bases not matched to a gene; V was cut back by 4 bases and J by 1 base. CDR3 size: 16 residues. CDR3 loop: CASSIPQGASYNEQFF. The DNA of the CDR3 is TGCGCCAGCAGCATCCCTCAGGGGGCTTCCTACAATGAGCAGTTCTTC. Variable domain in full (rest from reference TRBV5-1 and TRBJ2-1): KAGVTQTPRYLIKTRGQQVTLSCSPISGHRSVSWYQQTPGQGLQFLFEYFSETQRNKGNFPGRFSGRQFSNSRSEMNVSTLELGDSALYLCASSIPQGASYNEQFFGPGTRLTVL.

The gene calls are TRBV7-2 and TRBJ2-1, with a possible D match to TRBD1 (6 bases). The V and J ends lost 0 bases and 16 bases respectively, with 16 bases between them. CDR1 and CDR2 from the germline V gene are SGHTA and FQGNSA. The CDR3 spans 13 residues. CDR3 protein: CASSLAQGLTGFF. CDR3 DNA sequence: TGTGCCAGCAGCTTAGCGCAGGGGCTCACCGGCTTCTTC.

This clone was seen once. The chain links TRBV4-1 to TRBJ2-7; 9 bases agree with TRBD1. The V and J ends lost 2 bases and 6 bases, in that order; junction bases with no gene match: 11. Germline loops: CDR1 MGHRA, CDR2 YSYEKL. This CDR3 spans 16 amino acids. In DNA, the CDR3 is TGCGCCAGCAGCCAACCAGGGACAGGGCGCCGGGGCGAGCAGTACTTC. Protein: CASSQPGTGRRGEQYF.

The V and J genes are TRBV7-8 and TRBJ2-7; D might be TRBD1 (5 bases). CDR3 length equals 12 residues. Looked up from germline, CDR1 is SGHVS and CDR2 is FQNEAQ. Between the trimmed V and J ends, which lost 5 bases and 3 bases, there was a span of 8 bases. The CDR3 region is CASSRTNYEQYF. The CDR3 DNA reads as TGTGCCAGCAGCAGGACAAACTACGAGCAGTACTTC.

J is TRBJ2-2 and V is TRBV7-2, with TRBD2 matching 8 bases. The ends lost 2 bases at V and 2 bases at J; junction bases unmatched: 4. This CDR3 has 16 residues. Germline-derived CDR1 and CDR2 are SGHTA and FQGNSA. The CDR3 bases are TGTGCCAGCAGCTTAAGCGGGGGAGCCAACACCGGGGAGCTGTTTTTT. This sequence encodes CASSLSGGANTGELFF.

The genes are TRBV14 and TRBJ2-1; TRBD1 is a possible D gene (5 bases). The CDR3 runs to 12 residues. V was pared by 4 bases and J by 9 bases, with 10 bases between. Germline CDR1 and CDR2: SGHDN and FVKESK. DNA of the CDR3: TGTGCCAGCAGCCCCCAGGGTTTTGAGCAGTTCTTC. This codes for CASSPQGFEQFF.

CDR3 nucleotides: TGTGCCAGCAGCTATGGGACAGGCCTCGCCTACGAGCAGTACTTC. Its protein is CASSYGTGLAYEQYF. The V call is TRBV5-4, the J call TRBJ2-7, with 8 bases identical to TRBD1. Germline CDR1 reads SGHNT; CDR2 reads YYREEE (reference sequence). The CDR3 contains 15 residues. V was pared by 3 bases and J by 2 bases, with 7 bases of the junction left unmatched.

The chain couples TRBV27 to TRBJ1-5; TRBD1 is a possible D gene (5 bases). CDR3 length: 15 amino acids. Trimming shortened V by 3 bases and J by 0 bases, and 9 bases separated the two germline ends. CDR1 MNHEY and CDR2 SMNVEV come from the germline V gene (reference sequence). CDR3 nucleotides: TGTGCCAGCAGTTTCACAGGCTATAGCAATCAGCCCCAGCATTTT. It is translated as CASSFTGYSNQPQHF.